One sample yielded the 7 T cell receptor beta chains listed below, sequenced in a study of cytomegalovirus exposure and HLA in healthy donors. Clones were read by immunoSEQ multiplex PCR, and TCRdb kept only the in-frame ones, dropping some. Of 150,000 or so clones listed, around 89% are singletons. Sequenced: PBMCs. These receptors came from a woman in her 30s in good health and CMV-seropositive.

The chain uses TRBV13 and TRBJ1-1; D is ambiguous. The germline gives CDR1 PRHDT, CDR2 FYEKMQ (reference sequence). Trimming took off 5 bases at V and 3 bases at J, with 16 bases between the two ends. This CDR3 spans 15 amino acids. Written as DNA, the CDR3 is TGTGCCAGCAGCCCCCCAGCTGGAGGAGACACTGAAGCTTTCTTT. This encodes CASSPPAGGDTEAFF.

The V call is TRBV10-3, the J call TRBJ1-2; 7 bases are shared with TRBD1. In germline, CDR1 is ENHRY, CDR2 SYGVKD. The CDR3 sequence is 15 residues long. J lost 4 bases, V lost 4 bases, and 9 bases had no gene match. The CDR3 coding sequence is TGTGCCATCAGTGCGCCTCGGACAGGAATCTATGGCTACACCTTC. Residues: CAISAPRTGIYGYTF.

The gene calls are TRBV10-3 and TRBJ2-1; 9 nucleotides line up with TRBD1. CDR1 and CDR2 (germline): ENHRY, SYGVKD. CDR3 length equals 12 residues. CDR3 DNA: TGTGCTACATCACAGGGGGCGAATGAGCAGTTCTTC. It yields the protein CATSQGANEQFF.

J is TRBJ2-7 and V is TRBV15; 7 bases line up with TRBD1. The CDR3 loop spans 14 amino acids. The germline CDR1 and CDR2 sequences are LNHNV and YYDKDF (reference sequence). Losses at the gene ends were 2 bases for V and 7 bases for J; bases not matched to a gene: 8. The CDR3 region is CATSRTHRGEEQYF. CDR3 DNA: TGTGCCACCAGCAGAACTCACAGGGGTGAAGAGCAGTACTTC. The complete variable domain, with remaining parts taken from reference TRBV15 and TRBJ2-7, reads DAMVIQNPRYQVTQFGKPVTLSCSQTLNHNVMYWYQQKSSQAPKLLFHYYDKDFNNEADTPDNFQSRRPNTSFCFLDIRSPGLGDTAMYLCATSRTHRGEEQYFGPGTRLTVT.

This clone turned up a few times. The chain recombines TRBV4-1 with TRBJ1-5; TRBD1 matches at 7 bases. Per the germline V gene, CDR1 is MGHRA and CDR2 is YSYEKL. The CDR3 is 15 amino acids. The ends lost 2 bases at V and 2 bases at J; junction bases unmatched: 3. CDR3 loop: CASSQIGQGNQPQHF. Written as DNA, the CDR3 is TGCGCCAGCAGCCAAATTGGACAGGGCAATCAGCCCCAGCATTTT.

The chain recombines TRBV9 with TRBJ1-1; the match to TRBD1 covers 10 bases. This CDR3 is 15 amino acids long. CDR1 is SGDLS and CDR2 is YYNGEE in the germline V gene. Trimming removed 0 bases from V and 4 bases from J; junction bases left unmatched: 3. This CDR3 reads CASSVAGTGVTEAFF. The CDR3 region has the DNA TGTGCCAGCAGCGTAGCCGGGACAGGGGTCACTGAAGCTTTCTTT. Full variable domain (remainder filled in from reference TRBV9 and TRBJ1-1): DSGVTQTPKHLITATGQRVTLRCSPRSGDLSVYWYQQSLDQGLQFLIQYYNGEERAKGNILERFSAQQFPDLHSELNLSSLELGDSALYFCASSVAGTGVTEAFFGQGTRLTVV.

The chain carries TRBV2 and TRBJ2-5; 12 bases match TRBD2. V shed 7 bases and J 4 bases; nucleotides not matched to a gene: 7. The CDR3 consists of 15 residues. CDR1 and CDR2 from the germline V gene are SNHLY and FYNNEI. The CDR3 DNA sequence: TGTGCCAGCATTACGACTAGCGGGAGTCGAGAGACCCAGTACTTC. Translating gives CASITTSGSRETQYF.